Listed below are T cell receptor beta chains from one sample, sequenced in a study of blood T cell repertoires in COVID-19. The table came from immunoSEQ multiplex PCR; TCRdb's copy has only in-frame clones and leaves some out. The sample gives about 260,000 clones, approximately 85% of which show up once; around 1.9% is in the top ten. The sample comprised PBMCs or T cells enriched from blood (not recorded which). These receptors all come from a woman between 45 and 60 years old who had recovered from COVID-19. Both conserved end residues are part of each CDR3. A D gene is named only where the DNA matches it firmly. A row's size may be missing; if present it is once, few, many or a size class.

j_call d_call v_call clone_size cdr3_nt cdr3_aa
TRBJ2-7 TRBD2 TRBV28 NA TGTGCCAGCAGTTTGTGGGGGGGCGAGCAGTACTTC CASSLWGGEQYF
TRBJ1-2 TRBD1 TRBV7-8 NA TGTGCCAGCCGCCGGGACAGGAACTATGGCTACACCTTC CASRRDRNYGYTF
TRBJ2-3 TRBD1 TRBV28 NA TGTGCCAGCAGTTTGGAGGACAGGGGAGATACGCAGTATTTT CASSLEDRGDTQYF
TRBJ1-2 NA TRBV4-3 NA TGCGCCAGCAGCCAGGGTAGGACAACGAACTATGGCTACACCTTC CASSQGRTTNYGYTF
TRBJ1-2 TRBD1 TRBV5-4 NA TGTGCCAGCAGCTGGGGGGACAGGAACTATGGCTACACCTTC CASSWGDRNYGYTF
TRBJ1-3 NA TRBV10-3 NA TGTGCCATGACAAGCTCTGGAAACACCATATATTTT CAMTSSGNTIYF
TRBJ2-2 TRBD2 TRBV19 NA TGTGCCAGTAGGCCCTCCGGGACTAGCGGGGGGCAGGGCACCGGGGAGCTGTTTTTT CASRPSGTSGGQGTGELFF
TRBJ1-1 NA TRBV11-3 NA TGTGCCAGCAGCTCACAGGGAAACACTGAAGCTTTCTTT CASSSQGNTEAFF
TRBJ1-1 NA TRBV20-1 NA TGCAGTGGGGGGGGGAACCCTGAAGCTTTCTTT CSGGGNPEAFF
TRBJ2-1 TRBD2 TRBV7-2 NA TGTGCCAGCGGCCCGAGAGGAGCGGGGGTCGAGCAGTTCTTC CASGPRGAGVEQFF
TRBJ2-7 NA TRBV7-2 NA TGTGCCAGCAGCCTATCGGGGGTCTCCTCCTACGAGCAGTACTTC CASSLSGVSSYEQYF
TRBJ1-2 TRBD1 TRBV7-8 few TGTGCCAGCAGCACCTCGACAGGGAGCCAATATGGCTACACCTTC CASSTSTGSQYGYTF
TRBJ1-5 NA TRBV15 once TGTGCCACCAGCAGAGATGGCAGGGTTTCCCAGCCCCAGCATTTT CATSRDGRVSQPQHF
TRBJ2-1 TRBD2 TRBV7-8 NA TGTGCCAGCAGGTTGTCTAGCGGGAGGTCTGATGAGCAGTTCTTC CASRLSSGRSDEQFF
TRBJ1-5 NA TRBV28 NA TGTGCCAGCAGTACTACTAATCAGCCCCAGCATTTT CASSTTNQPQHF
TRBJ1-6 TRBD1 TRBV4-3 NA TGCGCCAGCAGCCCCACAGGGGGCGGTTCACCCCTCCACTTT CASSPTGGGSPLHF
TRBJ2-2 NA TRBV28 NA TGTGCCAGCAGTACGAGCGGTGATCCCACCGGGGAGCTGTTTTTT CASSTSGDPTGELFF
TRBJ1-5 NA TRBV19 NA TGTGCCAGTAGTGCGGAACAGGGAGTGAGTCAGCCCCAGCATTTT CASSAEQGVSQPQHF
TRBJ2-3 NA TRBV27 NA TGTGCCAGCAGATCCGGGAGTGGCACAGATACGCAGTATTTT CASRSGSGTDTQYF
TRBJ2-3 NA TRBV4-3 NA TGCGCCAGCAGCCAAGGAGGATCTCCCCACACAGATACGCAGTATTTT CASSQGGSPHTDTQYF
TRBJ2-4 TRBD1 TRBV4-3 NA TGCGCCAGCAGCCAAGATTACCTCAGGGCAGGGGGCACGAACATTCAGTACTTC CASSQDYLRAGGTNIQYF
TRBJ2-1 TRBD2 TRBV7-9 NA TGTGCCAGCAGCCGGGGTGGGGGAGGGCCATTCAATGAGCAGTTCTTC CASSRGGGGPFNEQFF
TRBJ1-1 NA TRBV19 once TGTGCCAGTAGTATAATAGGGGACACTGAAGCTTTCTTT CASSIIGDTEAFF
TRBJ2-1 TRBD1 TRBV14 NA TGTGCCAGCAGCCAAGTCGTTTTCGGACAGGGGCGCGGGGACAACAATGAGCAGTTCTTC CASSQVVFGQGRGDNNEQFF
TRBJ2-1 NA TRBV18 NA TGTGCCAGCTTCACTCCGGACAAGGACAATGAGCAGTTCTTC CASFTPDKDNEQFF
TRBJ1-5 NA TRBV5-6 few TGTGCCAGCAGTAAGGGGGACATCCATCAGCCCCAGCATTTT CASSKGDIHQPQHF
TRBJ1-1 NA TRBV11-2 NA TGTGCCAGCAGCTCCCGGATCGGGGGTTGGTCCGGGGTATCTGAAGCTTTCTTT CASSSRIGGWSGVSEAFF
TRBJ1-5 NA TRBV5-5 NA TGTGCCAGCAAGCTCCTCGGGGATGACAATCAGCCCCAGCATTTT CASKLLGDDNQPQHF
TRBJ2-4 TRBD1 TRBV7-9 few TGTGCCAGCAGCCCTCCGGGACAGGGCCTCCAAAACATTCAGTACTTC CASSPPGQGLQNIQYF
TRBJ2-5 TRBD2 TRBV3-1/TRBV3-2 NA TGTGCCAGCAGCCGCCGGGGGACTAGCCAAGAGACCCAGTACTTC CASSRRGTSQETQYF
TRBJ1-3 NA TRBV4-3 NA TGCGCCAGCAGCCAAGGGGGGAACGGGAGACGAAACACCATATATTTT CASSQGGNGRRNTIYF
TRBJ1-2 NA TRBV25-1 once TGTGCCAGCCTGGGATATTCCAGGGGTTTTAACTATGGCTACACCTTC CASLGYSRGFNYGYTF
TRBJ1-1 NA TRBV25-1 NA TGTGCCAGCAGTGAGGGATTAATTAGGGGAGCTTTCTTT CASSEGLIRGAFF
TRBJ2-2 TRBD1 TRBV5-5 NA TGTGCCAGCAGCAATCGGACAGGGGTCACCGGGGAGCTGTTTTTT CASSNRTGVTGELFF
TRBJ2-1 TRBD1 TRBV29-1 NA TGCAGCGTTCGACAGGGCCTCTACAATGAGCAGTTCTTC CSVRQGLYNEQFF
TRBJ1-1 NA TRBV6-5 NA TGTGCCAGCAGCCCCGGGAGGGCGAGGAGCACTGAAGCTTTCTTT CASSPGRARSTEAFF
TRBJ1-2 NA TRBV9 NA TGTGCCAGCAGCGTAGCTGGAGGGTTCCAGGGCTATGGCTACACCTTC CASSVAGGFQGYGYTF
TRBJ1-2 TRBD1 TRBV5-4 NA TGTGCCAGCAGCCTGGACAGGGGTGATGGCTACACCTTC CASSLDRGDGYTF
TRBJ2-7 NA TRBV7-8 few TGTGCCAGCAGCTTAAGAGGAGCTCTAGTCTACGAGCAGTACTTC CASSLRGALVYEQYF